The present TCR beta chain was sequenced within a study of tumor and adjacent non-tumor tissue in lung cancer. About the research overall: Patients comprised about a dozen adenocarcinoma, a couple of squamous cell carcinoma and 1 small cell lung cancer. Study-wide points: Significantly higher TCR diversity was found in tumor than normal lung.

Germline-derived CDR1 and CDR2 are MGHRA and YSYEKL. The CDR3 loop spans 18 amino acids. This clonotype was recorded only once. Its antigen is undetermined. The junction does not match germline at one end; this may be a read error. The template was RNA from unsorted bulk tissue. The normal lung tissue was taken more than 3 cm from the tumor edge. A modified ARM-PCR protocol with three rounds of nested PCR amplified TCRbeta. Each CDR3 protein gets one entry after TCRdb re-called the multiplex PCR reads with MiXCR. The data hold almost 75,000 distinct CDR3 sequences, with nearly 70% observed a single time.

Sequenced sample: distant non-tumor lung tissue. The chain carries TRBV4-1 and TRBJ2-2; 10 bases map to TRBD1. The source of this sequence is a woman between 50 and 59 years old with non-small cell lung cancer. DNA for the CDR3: TGCGACAGCAGCCAAGATAAAAGGGACAGGGGCCCCTCCGGAGAGCTGTTTTTT. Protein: CDSSQDKRDRGPSGELFF.